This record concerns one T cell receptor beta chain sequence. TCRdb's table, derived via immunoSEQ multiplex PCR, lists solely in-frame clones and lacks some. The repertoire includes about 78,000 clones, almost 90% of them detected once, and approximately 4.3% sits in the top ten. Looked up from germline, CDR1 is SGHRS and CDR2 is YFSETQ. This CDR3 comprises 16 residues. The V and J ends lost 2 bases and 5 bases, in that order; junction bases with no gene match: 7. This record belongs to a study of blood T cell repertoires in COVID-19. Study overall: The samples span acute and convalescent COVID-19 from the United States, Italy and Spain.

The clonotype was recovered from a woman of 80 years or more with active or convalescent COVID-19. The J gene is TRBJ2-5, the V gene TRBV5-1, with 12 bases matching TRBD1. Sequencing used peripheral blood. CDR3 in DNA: TGCGCCAGCAGCTTACGTCCAGGGACAGGGGGCGAGACCCAGTACTTC. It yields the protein CASSLRPGTGGETQYF.